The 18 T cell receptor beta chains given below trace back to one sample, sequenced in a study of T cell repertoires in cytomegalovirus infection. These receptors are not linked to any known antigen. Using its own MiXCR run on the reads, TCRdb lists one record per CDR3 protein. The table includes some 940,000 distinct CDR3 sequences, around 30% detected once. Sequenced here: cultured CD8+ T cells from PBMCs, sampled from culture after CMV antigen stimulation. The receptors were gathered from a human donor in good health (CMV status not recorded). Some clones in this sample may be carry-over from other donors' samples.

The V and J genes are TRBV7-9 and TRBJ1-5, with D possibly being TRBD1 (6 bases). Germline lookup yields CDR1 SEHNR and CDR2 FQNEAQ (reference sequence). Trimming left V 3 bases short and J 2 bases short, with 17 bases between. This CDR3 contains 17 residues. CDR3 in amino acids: CASSFSPTGPGNQPQHF. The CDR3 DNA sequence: TGTGCCAGCAGCTTTTCTCCGACAGGCCCGGGCAATCAGCCCCAGCATTTT.

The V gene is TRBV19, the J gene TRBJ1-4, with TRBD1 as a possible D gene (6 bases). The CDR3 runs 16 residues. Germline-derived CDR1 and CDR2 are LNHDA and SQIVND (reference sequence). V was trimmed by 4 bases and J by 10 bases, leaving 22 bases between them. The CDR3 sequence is CASSRPTGKEIAKLFF. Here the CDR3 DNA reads TGTGCCAGTAGTAGACCAACAGGGAAAGAAATAGCAAAACTGTTTTTT.

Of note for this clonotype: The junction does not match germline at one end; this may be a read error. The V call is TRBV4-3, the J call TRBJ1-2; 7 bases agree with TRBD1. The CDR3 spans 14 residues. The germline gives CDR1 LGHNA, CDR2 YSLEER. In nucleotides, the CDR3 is TGCGCCCGCAGCCAAGGGGGCGGAAGCGACGGCTACACCTTC. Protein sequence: CARSQGGGSDGYTF.

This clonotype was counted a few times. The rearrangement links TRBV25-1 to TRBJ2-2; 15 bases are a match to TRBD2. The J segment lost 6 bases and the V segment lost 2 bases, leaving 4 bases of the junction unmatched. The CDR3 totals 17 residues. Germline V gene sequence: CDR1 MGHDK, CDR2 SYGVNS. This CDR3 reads CASSERTSGGASGELFF. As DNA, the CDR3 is TGTGCCAGCAGTGAACGGACTAGCGGGGGGGCCTCCGGGGAGCTGTTTTTT.

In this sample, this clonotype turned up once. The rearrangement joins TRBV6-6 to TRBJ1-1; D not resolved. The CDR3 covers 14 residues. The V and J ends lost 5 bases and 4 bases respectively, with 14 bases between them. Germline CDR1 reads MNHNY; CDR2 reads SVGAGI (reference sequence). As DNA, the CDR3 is TGTGCCAGCAGTACGGGCCCCGGACGCACTGAAGCTTTCTTT. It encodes CASSTGPGRTEAFF.

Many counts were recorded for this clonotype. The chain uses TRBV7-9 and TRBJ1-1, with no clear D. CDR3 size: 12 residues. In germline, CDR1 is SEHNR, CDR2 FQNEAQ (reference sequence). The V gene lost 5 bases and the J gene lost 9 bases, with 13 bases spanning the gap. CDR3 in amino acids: CASSLDAWQAFF. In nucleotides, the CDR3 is TGTGCCAGCAGCCTGGATGCTTGGCAAGCTTTCTTT.

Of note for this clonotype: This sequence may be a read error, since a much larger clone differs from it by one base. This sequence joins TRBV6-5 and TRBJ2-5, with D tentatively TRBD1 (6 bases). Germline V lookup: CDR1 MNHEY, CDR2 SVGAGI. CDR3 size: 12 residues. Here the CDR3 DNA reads TGTGCCAGCAGGGACAGCCAAGAGACCAAGTACTTC. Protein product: CASRDSQETKYF.

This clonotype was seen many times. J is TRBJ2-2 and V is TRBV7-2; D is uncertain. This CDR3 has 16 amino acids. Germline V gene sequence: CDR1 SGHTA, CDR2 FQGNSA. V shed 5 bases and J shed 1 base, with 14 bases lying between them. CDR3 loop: CASSPNWRLNTGELFF. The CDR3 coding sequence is TGTGCCAGCAGCCCTAACTGGCGACTGAACACCGGGGAGCTGTTTTTT.

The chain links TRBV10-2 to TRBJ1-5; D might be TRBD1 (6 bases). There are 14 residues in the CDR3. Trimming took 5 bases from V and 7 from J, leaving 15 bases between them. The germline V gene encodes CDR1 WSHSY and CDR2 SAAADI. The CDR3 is CASSSIGGVQPQHF. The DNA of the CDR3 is TGCGCCAGCAGTTCAATAGGGGGGGTCCAGCCCCAGCATTTT.

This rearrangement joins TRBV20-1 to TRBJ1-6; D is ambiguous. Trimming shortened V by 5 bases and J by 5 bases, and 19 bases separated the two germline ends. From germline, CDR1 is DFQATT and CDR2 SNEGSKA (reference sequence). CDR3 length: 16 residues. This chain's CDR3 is CSAPLAFLGDNSPLHF. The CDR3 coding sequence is TGCAGTGCTCCTCTCGCCTTCTTAGGAGATAATTCACCCCTCCACTTT.

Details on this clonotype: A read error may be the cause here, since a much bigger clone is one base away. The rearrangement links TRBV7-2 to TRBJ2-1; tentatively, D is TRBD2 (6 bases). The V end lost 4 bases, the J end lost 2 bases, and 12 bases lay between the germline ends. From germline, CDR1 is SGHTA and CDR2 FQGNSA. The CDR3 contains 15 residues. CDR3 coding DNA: TGTACCAGCAGCTCCGGGAGAGGGGCCTACAATGAGCAGTTCTTC. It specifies CTSSSGRGAYNEQFF.

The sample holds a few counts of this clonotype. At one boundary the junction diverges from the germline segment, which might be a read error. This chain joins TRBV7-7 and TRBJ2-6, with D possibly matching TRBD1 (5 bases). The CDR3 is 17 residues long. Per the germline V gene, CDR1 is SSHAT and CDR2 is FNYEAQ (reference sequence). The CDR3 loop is CASTPFIDSPGANVLTF. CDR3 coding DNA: TGTGCTAGCACCCCCTTTATTGACAGTCCTGGGGCCAACGTCCTGACTTTC. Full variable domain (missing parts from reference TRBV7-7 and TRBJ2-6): GAGVSQSPRYKVTKRGQDVTLRCDPISSHATLYWYQQALGQGPEFLTYFNYEAQPDKSGLPSDRFSAERPEGSISTLTIQRTEQRDSAMYRCASTPFIDSPGANVLTFGAGSRLTVL.

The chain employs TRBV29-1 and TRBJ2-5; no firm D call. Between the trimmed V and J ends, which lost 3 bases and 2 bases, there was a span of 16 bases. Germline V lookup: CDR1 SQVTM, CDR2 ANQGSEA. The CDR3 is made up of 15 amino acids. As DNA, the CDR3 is TGCAGCGTTGACACTCCAAGGCCTCGACAAGAGACCCAGTACTTC. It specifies CSVDTPRPRQETQYF.

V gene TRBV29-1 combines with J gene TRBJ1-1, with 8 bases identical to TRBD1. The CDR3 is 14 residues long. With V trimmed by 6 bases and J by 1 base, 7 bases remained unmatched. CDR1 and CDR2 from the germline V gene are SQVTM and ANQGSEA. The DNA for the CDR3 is TGCAGCGTGTTTCCCGGGACAGGGAACACTGAAGCTTTCTTT. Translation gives CSVFPGTGNTEAFF.

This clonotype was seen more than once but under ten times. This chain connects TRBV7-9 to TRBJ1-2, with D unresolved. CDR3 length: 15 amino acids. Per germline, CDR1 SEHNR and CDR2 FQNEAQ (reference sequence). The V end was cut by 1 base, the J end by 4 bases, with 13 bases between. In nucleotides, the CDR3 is TGTGCCAGCAGCTTAGGGCGCGGCTCACCCTATGGCTACACCTTC. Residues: CASSLGRGSPYGYTF.

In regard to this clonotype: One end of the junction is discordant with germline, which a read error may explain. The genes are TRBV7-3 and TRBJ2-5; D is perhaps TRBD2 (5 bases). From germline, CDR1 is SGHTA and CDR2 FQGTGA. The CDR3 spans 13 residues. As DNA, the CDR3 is TGTGCCAGCAGCTTCTGGGAGAAAGAGACCCAGCACTTC. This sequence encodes CASSFWEKETQHF. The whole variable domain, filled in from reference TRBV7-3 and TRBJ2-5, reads GAGVSQTPSNKVTEKGKYVELRCDPISGHTALYWYRQSLGQGPEFLIYFQGTGAADDSGLPNDRFFAVRPEGSVSTLKIQRTERGDSAVYLCASSFWEKETQHFGPGTRLLVL.

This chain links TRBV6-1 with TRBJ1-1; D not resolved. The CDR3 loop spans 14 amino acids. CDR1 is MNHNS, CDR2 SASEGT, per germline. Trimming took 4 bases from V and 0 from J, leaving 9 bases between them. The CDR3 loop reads CASSGDRMNTEAFF. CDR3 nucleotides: TGTGCCAGCAGTGGGGATAGGATGAACACTGAAGCTTTCTTT.

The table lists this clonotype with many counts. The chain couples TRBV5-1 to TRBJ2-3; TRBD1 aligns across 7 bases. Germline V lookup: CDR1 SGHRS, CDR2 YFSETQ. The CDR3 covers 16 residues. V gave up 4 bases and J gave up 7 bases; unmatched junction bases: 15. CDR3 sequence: CASSPTTGTLRYTQYF. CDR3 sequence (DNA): TGCGCCAGCAGCCCTACGACAGGGACCCTCCGTTATACGCAGTATTTT. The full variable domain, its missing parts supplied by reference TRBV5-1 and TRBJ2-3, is KAGVTQTPRYLIKTRGQQVTLSCSPISGHRSVSWYQQTPGQGLQFLFEYFSETQRNKGNFPGRFSGRQFSNSRSEMNVSTLELGDSALYLCASSPTTGTLRYTQYFGPGTRLTVL.